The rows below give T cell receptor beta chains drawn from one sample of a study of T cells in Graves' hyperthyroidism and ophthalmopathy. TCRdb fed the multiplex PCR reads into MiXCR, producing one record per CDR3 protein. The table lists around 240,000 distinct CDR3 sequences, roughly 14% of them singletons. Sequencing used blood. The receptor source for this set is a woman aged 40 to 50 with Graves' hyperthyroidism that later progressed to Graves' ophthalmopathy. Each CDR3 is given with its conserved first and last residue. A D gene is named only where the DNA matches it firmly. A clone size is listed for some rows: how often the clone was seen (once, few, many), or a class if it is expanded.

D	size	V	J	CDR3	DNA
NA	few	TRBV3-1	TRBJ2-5	CASSQRLGRDQNF	TGTGCCAGCAGCCAAAGATTGGGACGGGACCAAAACTTC
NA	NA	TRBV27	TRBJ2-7	CASNPSRAGSYEQYF	TGTGCCAGCAATCCGAGCCGGGCAGGGTCCTACGAGCAGTACTTC
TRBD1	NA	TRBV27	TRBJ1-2	CASSFPGGGGYTF	TGTGCCAGCAGTTTCCCAGGGGGAGGTGGCTACACCTTC
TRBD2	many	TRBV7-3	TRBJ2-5	CASSPQAGQETQYF	TGTGCCAGCAGCCCTCAAGCGGGACAAGAGACCCAGTACTTC
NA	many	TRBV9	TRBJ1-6	CASSDGDLGYSPLHF	TGTGCCAGCAGCGACGGGGACCTAGGGTATTCACCCCTCCACTTT
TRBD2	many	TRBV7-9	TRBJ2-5	CASSSNGRGETQYF	TGTGCCAGCAGCTCGAACGGGAGGGGGGAGACCCAGTACTTC
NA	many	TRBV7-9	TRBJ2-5	CASSLGQLQETQYF	TGTGCCAGCAGCTTAGGACAGTTACAAGAGACCCAGTACTTC
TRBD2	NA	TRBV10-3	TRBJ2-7	CAISAQRTSGTFFYEQYF	TGTGCCATCAGTGCGCAAAGGACTAGCGGGACCTTTTTCTACGAGCAGTACTTC
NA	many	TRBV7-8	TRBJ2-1	CASSDSPGLFSYNEQFF	TGTGCCAGCAGCGATTCTCCCGGCCTTTTCTCCTACAATGAGCAGTTCTTC
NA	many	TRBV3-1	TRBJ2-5	CASSQDWQGPSMTQYF	TGTGCCAGCAGCCAAGATTGGCAGGGTCCTTCGATGACCCAGTACTTC
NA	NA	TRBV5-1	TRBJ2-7	CAISDTGEQYF	TGCGCCATCAGCGACACAGGCGAGCAGTACTTC
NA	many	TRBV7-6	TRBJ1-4	CASSTPGLSEKLFF	TGTGCCAGCAGCACCCCCGGGCTTAGTGAAAAACTGTTTTTT
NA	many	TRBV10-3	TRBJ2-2	CAVRGTNTGELFF	TGTGCCGTCAGGGGAACGAACACCGGGGAGCTGTTTTTT
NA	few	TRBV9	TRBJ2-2	CASSVAVSGSTGELFF	TGTGCCAGCAGCGTAGCCGTTTCAGGGTCAACCGGGGAGCTGTTTTTT
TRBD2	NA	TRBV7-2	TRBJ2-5	CASSLAVGLAGGYQETQYF	TGTGCCAGCAGCTTAGCGGTCGGGCTAGCGGGGGGGTACCAAGAGACCCAGTACTTC
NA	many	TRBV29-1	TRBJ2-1	CSAKLLAALHSYNEQFF	TGCAGCGCAAAATTACTGGCCGCTCTACACTCCTACAATGAGCAGTTCTTC
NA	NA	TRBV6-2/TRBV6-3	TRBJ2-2	CASSRDLNTGELFF	TGTGCCAGCTCCAGGGACCTAAACACCGGGGAGCTGTTTTTT
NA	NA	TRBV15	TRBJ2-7	CATSGGQNYEQYF	TGTGCCACCAGCGGGGGGCAGAACTACGAGCAGTACTTC
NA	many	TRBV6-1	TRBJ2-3	CASRNRERGTDTQYF	TGTGCCAGCAGAAACAGGGAGCGGGGCACAGATACGCAGTATTTT
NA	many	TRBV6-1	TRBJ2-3	CASRELVGRRDTQYF	TGTGCCAGCAGGGAGCTAGTGGGGCGCCGCGATACGCAGTATTTT
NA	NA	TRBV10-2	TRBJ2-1	CASSPGALGNEQFF	TGCGCCAGCAGCCCCGGGGCATTGGGAAATGAGCAGTTCTTC
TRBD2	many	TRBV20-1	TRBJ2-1	CSVPIGAGDYNEQFF	TGCAGTGTTCCCATTGGGGCGGGAGACTACAATGAGCAGTTCTTC
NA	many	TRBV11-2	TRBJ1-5	CASSLSVGQGPQHF	TGTGCCAGCAGCTTATCGGTGGGGCAGGGGCCCCAGCATTTT
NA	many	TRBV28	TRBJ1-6	CASSRPTGNNSPLHF	TGTGCCAGCAGCCGGCCGACAGGCAATAATTCACCCCTCCACTTT
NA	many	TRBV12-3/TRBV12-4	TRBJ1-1	CASSHGSNTEAFF	TGTGCCAGCAGTCACGGATCTAACACTGAAGCTTTCTTT
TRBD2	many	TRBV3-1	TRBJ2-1	CASSQPGLLSNEQFF	TGTGCCAGCAGCCAACCGGGACTATTATCCAATGAGCAGTTCTTC
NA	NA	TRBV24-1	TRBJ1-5	CATIGDSNQPQHF	TGTGCCACCATAGGGGATAGCAATCAGCCCCAGCATTTT
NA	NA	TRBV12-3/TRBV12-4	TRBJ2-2	CASRGGTANTGELFF	TGTGCCAGCAGGGGCGGGACAGCCAACACCGGGGAGCTGTTTTTT
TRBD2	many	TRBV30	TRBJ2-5	CAWSSPGLAGEETQYF	TGTGCCTGGAGCTCACCGGGACTAGCGGGTGAAGAGACCCAGTACTTC
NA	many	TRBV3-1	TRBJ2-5	CASSQDLYGNKETQYF	TGTGCCAGCAGCCAAGATCTTTACGGAAATAAAGAGACCCAGTACTTC
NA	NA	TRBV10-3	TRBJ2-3	CAISESAGRTDTQYF	TGTGCCATCAGTGAGTCGGCGGGGCGCACAGATACGCAGTATTTT
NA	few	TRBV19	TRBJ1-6	CASSILPDPTRDSPLHF	TGTGCCAGTAGTATATTACCAGATCCTACACGGGATTCACCCCTCCACTTT
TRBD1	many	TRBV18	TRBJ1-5	CASSPTGLRQGAASSNQPQHF	TGTGCCAGCTCACCCACCGGACTTAGACAGGGGGCGGCATCTAGCAATCAGCCCCAGCATTTT
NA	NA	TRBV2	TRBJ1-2	CASSGGETAWGYTF	TGTGCCAGCAGTGGGGGGGAGACGGCTTGGGGCTACACCTTC
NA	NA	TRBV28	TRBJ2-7	CASSYGIRGEQYF	TGTGCCAGCAGTTACGGGATCCGGGGCGAGCAGTACTTC
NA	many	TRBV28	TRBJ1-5	CASRITPWPGISNQPQHF	TGTGCCAGCAGAATAACTCCCTGGCCAGGAATTAGCAATCAGCCCCAGCATTTT
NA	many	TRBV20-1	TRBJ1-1	CSASGGHWNTEAFF	TGCAGTGCTTCCGGGGGACATTGGAACACTGAAGCTTTCTTT
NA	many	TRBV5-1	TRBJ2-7	CASSLRVTGYLYEQYF	TGCGCCAGCAGCTTGAGAGTAACGGGTTACCTCTACGAGCAGTACTTC
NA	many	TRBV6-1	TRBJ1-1	CASSARGNRDTEAFF	TGTGCCAGCAGTGCTAGAGGGAATAGGGACACTGAAGCTTTCTTT
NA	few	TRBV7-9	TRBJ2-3	CASSSKLGSGPRTDTQYF	TGTGCCAGCAGCTCGAAATTAGGGTCCGGACCTAGAACAGATACGCAGTATTTT
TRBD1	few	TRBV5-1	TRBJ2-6	CASSLARGPGANVLTF	TGCGCCAGCAGCTTGGCCAGGGGGCCTGGGGCCAACGTCCTGACTTTC
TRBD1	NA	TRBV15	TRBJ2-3	CATSRARDRGRSPLDTQYF	TGTGCCACCAGCAGAGCCCGGGACAGGGGGCGCAGCCCCCTTGATACGCAGTATTTT
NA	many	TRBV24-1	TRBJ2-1	CATSDGLVRTLNEQFF	TGTGCCACCAGTGACGGACTGGTACGTACACTTAATGAGCAGTTCTTC
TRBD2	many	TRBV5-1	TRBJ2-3	CASSPPPSGSQTDTQYF	TGCGCCAGCAGCCCACCCCCTAGCGGGAGTCAGACAGATACGCAGTATTTT
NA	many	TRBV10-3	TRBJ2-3	CAISDKTDTQYF	TGTGCCATCAGTGATAAAACAGATACGCAGTATTTT
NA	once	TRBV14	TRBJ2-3	CASSQDVEGLFVWGGGTDTQYF	TGTGCCAGCAGCCAAGATGTGGAGGGTCTGTTTGTTTGGGGCGGAGGCACAGATACGCAGTATTTT
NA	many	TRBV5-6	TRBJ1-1	CASSRGRGRVNTEAFF	TGTGCCAGCAGCCGGGGGCGGGGGCGGGTGAACACTGAAGCTTTCTTT
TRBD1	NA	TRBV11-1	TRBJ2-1	CASSSGRFAGQGSNEQFF	TGTGCCAGCAGCTCAGGACGCTTTGCGGGACAGGGCTCGAATGAGCAGTTCTTC
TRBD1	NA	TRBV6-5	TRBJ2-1	CASSYDRQGDYNEQFF	TGTGCCAGCAGTTACGACCGGCAGGGGGATTACAATGAGCAGTTCTTC
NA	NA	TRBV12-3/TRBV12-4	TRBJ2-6	CASSLEGTFGPQVVSGANVLTF	TGTGCCAGCAGTTTAGAGGGCACGTTCGGCCCTCAAGTTGTCTCTGGGGCCAACGTCCTGACTTTC
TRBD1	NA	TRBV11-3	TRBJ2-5	CASSLGQGALETQYF	TGTGCCAGCAGCTTGGGACAGGGGGCGCTAGAGACCCAGTACTTC
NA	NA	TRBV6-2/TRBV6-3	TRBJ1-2	CASKRKWDTLLNYGYTF	TGTGCCAGCAAACGAAAATGGGACACCTTACTTAACTATGGCTACACCTTC
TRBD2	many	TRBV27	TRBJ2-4	CASSLGGGTPGVAKNIQYF	TGTGCCAGCAGTTTAGGGGGGGGAACTCCCGGAGTAGCCAAAAACATTCAGTACTTC
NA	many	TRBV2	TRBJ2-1	CASSLWAYNEQFF	TGTGCCAGCAGTCTATGGGCCTACAATGAGCAGTTCTTC
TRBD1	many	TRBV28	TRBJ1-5	CASSLGPRDRAQPQHF	TGTGCCAGCAGTTTGGGCCCGCGGGACAGGGCTCAGCCCCAGCATTTT